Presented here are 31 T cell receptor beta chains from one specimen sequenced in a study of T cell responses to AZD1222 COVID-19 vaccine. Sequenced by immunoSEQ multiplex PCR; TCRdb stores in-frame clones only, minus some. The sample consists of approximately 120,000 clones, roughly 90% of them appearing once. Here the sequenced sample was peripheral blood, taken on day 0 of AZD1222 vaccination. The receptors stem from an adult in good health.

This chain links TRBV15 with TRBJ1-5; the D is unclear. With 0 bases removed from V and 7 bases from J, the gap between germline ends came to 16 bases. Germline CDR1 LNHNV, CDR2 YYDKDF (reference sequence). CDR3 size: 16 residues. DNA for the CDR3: TGTGCCACCAGCAGAGATGGGCGGCCCGCTCAACAGCCCCAGCATTTT. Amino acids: CATSRDGRPAQQPQHF.

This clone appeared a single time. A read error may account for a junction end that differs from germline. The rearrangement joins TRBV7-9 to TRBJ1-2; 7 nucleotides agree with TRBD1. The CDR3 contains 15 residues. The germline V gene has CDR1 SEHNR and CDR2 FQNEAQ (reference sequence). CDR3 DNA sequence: TGTGCCAGCACCTTAAGGACAGGTCCTAACTATGGCTACACCTTC. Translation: CASTLRTGPNYGYTF.

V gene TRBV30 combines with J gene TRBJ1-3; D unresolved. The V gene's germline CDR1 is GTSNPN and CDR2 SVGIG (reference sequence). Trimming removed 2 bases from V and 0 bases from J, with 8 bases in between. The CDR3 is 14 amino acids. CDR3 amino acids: CAWSSASSGNTIYF. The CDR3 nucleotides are TGTGCCTGGAGTTCGGCAAGCTCTGGAAACACCATATATTTT. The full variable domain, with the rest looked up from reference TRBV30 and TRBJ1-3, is SQTIHQWPATLVQPVGSPLSLECTVEGTSNPNLYWYRQAAGRGLQLLFYSVGIGQISSEVPQNLSASRPQDRQFILSSKKLLLSDSGFYLCAWSSASSGNTIYFGEGSWLTVV.

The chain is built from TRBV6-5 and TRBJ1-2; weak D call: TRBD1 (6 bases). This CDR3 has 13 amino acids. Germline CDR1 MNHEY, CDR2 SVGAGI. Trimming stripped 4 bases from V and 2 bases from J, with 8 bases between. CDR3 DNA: TGTGCCAGCAGTTCTGACAGGAACTATGGCTACACCTTC. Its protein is CASSSDRNYGYTF.

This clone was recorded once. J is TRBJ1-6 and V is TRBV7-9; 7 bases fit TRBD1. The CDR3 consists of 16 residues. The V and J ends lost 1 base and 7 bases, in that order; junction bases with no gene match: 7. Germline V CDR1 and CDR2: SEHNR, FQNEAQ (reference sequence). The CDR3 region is CASSLGGGTANSPLHF. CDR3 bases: TGTGCCAGCAGCTTAGGTGGCGGGACAGCGAATTCACCCCTCCACTTT.

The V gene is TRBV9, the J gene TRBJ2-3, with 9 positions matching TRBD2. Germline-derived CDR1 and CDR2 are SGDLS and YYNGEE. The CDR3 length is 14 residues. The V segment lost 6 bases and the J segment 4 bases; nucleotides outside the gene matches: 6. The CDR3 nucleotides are TGTGCCAGCACCCGACTAGCGGAATCAGATACGCAGTATTTT. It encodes CASTRLAESDTQYF.

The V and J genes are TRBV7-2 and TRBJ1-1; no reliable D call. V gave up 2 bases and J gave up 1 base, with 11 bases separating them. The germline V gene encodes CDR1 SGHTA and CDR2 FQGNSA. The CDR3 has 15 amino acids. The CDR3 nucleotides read TGTGCCAGCAGCTTAAATAGGGAGAGGAACACTGAAGCTTTCTTT. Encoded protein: CASSLNRERNTEAFF.

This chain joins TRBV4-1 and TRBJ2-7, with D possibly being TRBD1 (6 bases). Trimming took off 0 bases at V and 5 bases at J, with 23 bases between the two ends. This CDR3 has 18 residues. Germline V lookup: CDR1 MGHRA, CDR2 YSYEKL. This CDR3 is CASSQDRGQGLVRHEQYF. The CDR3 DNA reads TGCGCCAGCAGCCAAGATAGGGGCCAGGGGCTAGTTCGCCACGAGCAGTACTTC.

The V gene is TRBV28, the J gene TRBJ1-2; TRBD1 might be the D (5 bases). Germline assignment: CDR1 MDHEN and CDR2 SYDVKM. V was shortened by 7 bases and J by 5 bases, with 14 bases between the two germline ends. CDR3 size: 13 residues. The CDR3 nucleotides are TGTGCCAGCACGGGGGTGGCACGTTATGGCTACACCTTC. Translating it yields CASTGVARYGYTF.

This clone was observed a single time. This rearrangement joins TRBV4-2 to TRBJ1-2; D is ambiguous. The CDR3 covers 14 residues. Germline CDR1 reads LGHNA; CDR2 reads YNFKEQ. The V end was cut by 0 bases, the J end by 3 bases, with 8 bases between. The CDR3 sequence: CASSQEAGDYGYTF. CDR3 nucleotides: TGTGCCAGCAGCCAAGAGGCAGGCGACTATGGCTACACCTTC.

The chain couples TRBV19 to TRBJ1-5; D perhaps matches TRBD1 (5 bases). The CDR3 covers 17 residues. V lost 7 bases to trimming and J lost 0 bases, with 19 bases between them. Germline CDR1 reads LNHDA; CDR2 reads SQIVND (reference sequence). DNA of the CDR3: TGTGCCAGTACCACGGGGCAGGACCCTTATAGCAATCAGCCCCAGCATTTT. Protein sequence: CASTTGQDPYSNQPQHF.

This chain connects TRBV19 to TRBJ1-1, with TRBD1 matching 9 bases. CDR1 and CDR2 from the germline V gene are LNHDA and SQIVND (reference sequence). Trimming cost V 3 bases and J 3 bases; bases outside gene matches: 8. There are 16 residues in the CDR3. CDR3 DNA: TGTGCCAGTAGTATCAGGACAGGGGTTTACGACACTGAAGCTTTCTTT. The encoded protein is CASSIRTGVYDTEAFF. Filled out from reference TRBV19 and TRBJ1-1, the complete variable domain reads DGGITQSPKYLFRKEGQNVTLSCEQNLNHDAMYWYRQDPGQGLRLIYYSQIVNDFQKGDIAEGYSVSREKKESFPLTVTSAQKNPTAFYLCASSIRTGVYDTEAFFGQGTRLTVV.

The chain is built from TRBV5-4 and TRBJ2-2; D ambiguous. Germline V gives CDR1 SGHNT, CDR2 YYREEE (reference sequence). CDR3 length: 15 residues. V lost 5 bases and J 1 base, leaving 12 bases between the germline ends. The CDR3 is CASSRLLENTGELFF. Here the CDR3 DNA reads TGTGCCAGCAGTCGGCTCCTAGAGAACACCGGGGAGCTGTTTTTT.

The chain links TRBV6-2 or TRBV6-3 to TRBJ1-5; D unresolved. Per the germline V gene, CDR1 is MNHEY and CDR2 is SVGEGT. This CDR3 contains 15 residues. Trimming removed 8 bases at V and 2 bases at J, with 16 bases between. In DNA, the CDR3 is TGTGCCAGCCGCCTCGGAGGGCCGGGCAATCAGCCCCAGCATTTT. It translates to CASRLGGPGNQPQHF.

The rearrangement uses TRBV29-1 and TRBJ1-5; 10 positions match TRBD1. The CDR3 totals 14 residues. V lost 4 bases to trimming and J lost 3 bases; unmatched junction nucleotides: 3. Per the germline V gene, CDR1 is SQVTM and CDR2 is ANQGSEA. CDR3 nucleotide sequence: TGCAGCGTTGTGGACAGGGGGTCCAATCAGCCCCAGCATTTT. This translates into CSVVDRGSNQPQHF. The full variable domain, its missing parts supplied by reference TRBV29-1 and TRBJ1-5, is SAVISQKPSRDICQRGTSLTIQCQVDSQVTMMFWYRQQPGQSLTLIATANQGSEATYESGFVIDKFPISRPNLTFSTLTVSNMSPEDSSIYLCSVVDRGSNQPQHFGDGTRLSIL.

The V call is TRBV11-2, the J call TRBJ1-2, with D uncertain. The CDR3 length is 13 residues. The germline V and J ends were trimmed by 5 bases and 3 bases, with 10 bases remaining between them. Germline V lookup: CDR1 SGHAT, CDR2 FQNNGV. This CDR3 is CASSPDLDYGYTF. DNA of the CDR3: TGTGCCAGCAGCCCGGACCTCGACTATGGCTACACCTTC.

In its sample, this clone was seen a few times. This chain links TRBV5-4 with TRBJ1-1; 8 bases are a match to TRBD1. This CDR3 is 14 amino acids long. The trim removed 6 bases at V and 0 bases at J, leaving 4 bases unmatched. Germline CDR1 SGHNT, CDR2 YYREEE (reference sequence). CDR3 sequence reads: CASNGQGLNTEAFF. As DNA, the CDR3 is TGTGCCAGCAACGGACAGGGATTGAACACTGAAGCTTTCTTT.

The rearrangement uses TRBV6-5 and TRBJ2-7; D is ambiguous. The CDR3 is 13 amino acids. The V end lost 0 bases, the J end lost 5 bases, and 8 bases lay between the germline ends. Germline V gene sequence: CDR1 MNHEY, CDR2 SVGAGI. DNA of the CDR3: TGTGCCAGCAGTTACTCGACCCGCCACGAGCAGTACTTC. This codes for CASSYSTRHEQYF.

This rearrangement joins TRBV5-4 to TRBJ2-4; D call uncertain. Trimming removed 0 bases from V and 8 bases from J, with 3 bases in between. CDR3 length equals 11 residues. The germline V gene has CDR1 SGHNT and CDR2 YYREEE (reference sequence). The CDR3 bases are TGTGCCAGCAGCTTGGCGGACATTCAGTACTTC. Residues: CASSLADIQYF.

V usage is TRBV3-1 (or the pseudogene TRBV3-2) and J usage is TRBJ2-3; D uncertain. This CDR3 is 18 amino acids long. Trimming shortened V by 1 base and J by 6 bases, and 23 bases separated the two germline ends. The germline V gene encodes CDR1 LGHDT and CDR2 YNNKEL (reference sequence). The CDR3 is CASSQGAIPMSVWDTQYF. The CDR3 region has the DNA TGTGCCAGCAGCCAAGGCGCCATTCCGATGAGCGTTTGGGATACGCAGTATTTT.

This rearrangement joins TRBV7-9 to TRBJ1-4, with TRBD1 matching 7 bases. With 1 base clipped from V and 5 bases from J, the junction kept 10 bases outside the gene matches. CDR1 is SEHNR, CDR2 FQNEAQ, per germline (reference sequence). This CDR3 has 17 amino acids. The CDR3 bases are TGTGCCAGCAGCTTAGTATTAACCGGGACAGACAATGAAAAACTGTTTTTT. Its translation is CASSLVLTGTDNEKLFF.

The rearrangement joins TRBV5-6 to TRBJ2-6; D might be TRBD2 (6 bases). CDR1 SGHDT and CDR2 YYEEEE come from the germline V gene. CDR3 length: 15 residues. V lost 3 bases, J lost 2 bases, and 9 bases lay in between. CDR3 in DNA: TGTGCCAGCAGCTATTCGGGGGCTGGGGCCAACGTCCTGACTTTC. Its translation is CASSYSGAGANVLTF.

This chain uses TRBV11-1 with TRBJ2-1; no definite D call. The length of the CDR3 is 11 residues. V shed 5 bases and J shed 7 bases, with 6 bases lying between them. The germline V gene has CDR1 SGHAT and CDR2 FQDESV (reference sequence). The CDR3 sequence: CASSRSNEQFF. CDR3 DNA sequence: TGTGCCAGCAGCCGTAGTAATGAGCAGTTCTTC.

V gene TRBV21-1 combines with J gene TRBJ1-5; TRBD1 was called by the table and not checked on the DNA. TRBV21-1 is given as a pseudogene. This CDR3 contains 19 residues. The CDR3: CASSAPPGQRYFYNQPQHF. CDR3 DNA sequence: TGTGCCAGCAGCGCCCCTCCGGGACAGAGGTATTTTTACAATCAGCCCCAGCATTTT.

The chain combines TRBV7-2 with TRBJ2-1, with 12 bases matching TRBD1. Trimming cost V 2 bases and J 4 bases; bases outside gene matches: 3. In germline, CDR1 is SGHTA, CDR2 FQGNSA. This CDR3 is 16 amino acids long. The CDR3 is CASSLRDRGPYNEQFF. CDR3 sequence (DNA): TGTGCCAGCAGCTTACGGGACAGGGGGCCTTACAATGAGCAGTTCTTC.

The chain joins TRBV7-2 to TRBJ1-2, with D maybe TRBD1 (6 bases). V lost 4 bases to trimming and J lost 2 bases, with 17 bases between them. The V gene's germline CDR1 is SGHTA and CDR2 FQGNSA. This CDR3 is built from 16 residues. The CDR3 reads CASSSRNRVGNYGYTF. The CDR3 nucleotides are TGTGCCAGCAGCTCGCGGAACAGGGTGGGGAACTATGGCTACACCTTC.

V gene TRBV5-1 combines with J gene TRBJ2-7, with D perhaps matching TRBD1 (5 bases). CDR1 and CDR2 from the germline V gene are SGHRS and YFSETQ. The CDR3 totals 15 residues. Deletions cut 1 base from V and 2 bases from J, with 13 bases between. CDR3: CASSLQFDSTYEQYF. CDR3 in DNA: TGCGCCAGCAGCTTGCAGTTTGACAGTACCTACGAGCAGTACTTC.

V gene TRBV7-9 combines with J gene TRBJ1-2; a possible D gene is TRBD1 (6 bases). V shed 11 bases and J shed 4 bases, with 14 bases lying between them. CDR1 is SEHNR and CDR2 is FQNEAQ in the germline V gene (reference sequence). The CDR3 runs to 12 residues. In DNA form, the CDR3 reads TGTGCCGGCACACAGGGCTTCTATGGCTACACCTTC. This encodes CAGTQGFYGYTF.

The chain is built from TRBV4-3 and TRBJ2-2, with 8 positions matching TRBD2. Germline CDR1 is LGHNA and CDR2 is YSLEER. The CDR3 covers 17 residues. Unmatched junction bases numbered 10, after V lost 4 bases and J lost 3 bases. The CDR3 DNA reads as TGCGCCAGCAGCCCGGGGAGCGGGGGATGGGACACCGGGGAGCTGTTTTTT. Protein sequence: CASSPGSGGWDTGELFF.

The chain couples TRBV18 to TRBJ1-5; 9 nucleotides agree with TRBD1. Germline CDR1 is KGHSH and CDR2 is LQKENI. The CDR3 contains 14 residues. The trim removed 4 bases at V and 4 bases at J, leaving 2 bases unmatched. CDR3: CASSLGTGNQPQHF. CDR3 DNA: TGTGCCAGCTCACTAGGGACAGGGAATCAGCCCCAGCATTTT.

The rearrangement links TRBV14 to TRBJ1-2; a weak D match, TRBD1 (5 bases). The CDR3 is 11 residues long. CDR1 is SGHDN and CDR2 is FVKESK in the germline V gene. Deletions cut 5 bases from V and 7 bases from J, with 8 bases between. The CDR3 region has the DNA TGTGCCAGCAGCGGGGGAGCTGGCTACACCTTC. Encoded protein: CASSGGAGYTF. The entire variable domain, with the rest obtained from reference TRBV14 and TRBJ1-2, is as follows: EAGVTQFPSHSVIEKGQTVTLRCDPISGHDNLYWYRRVMGKEIKFLLHFVKESKQDESGMPNNRFLAERTGGTYSTLKVQPAELEDSGVYFCASSGGAGYTFGSGTRLTVV.